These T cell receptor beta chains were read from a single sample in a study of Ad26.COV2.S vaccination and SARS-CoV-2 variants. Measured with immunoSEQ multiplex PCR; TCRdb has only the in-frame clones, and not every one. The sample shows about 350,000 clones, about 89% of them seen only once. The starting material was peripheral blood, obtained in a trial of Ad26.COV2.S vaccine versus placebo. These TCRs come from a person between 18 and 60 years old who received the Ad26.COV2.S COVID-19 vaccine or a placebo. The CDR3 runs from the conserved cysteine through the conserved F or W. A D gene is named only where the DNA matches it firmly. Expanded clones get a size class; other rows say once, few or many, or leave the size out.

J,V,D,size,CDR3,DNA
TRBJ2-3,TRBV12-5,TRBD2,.,CASGLDAGGTDTQYF,TGTGCTAGTGGTTTGGATGCGGGGGGCACAGATACGCAGTATTTT
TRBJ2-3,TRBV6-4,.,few,CASSRYSTDTQYF,TGTGCCAGCAGCCGGTATTCAACAGATACGCAGTATTTT
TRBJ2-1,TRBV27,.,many,CASSLFRYRVNEQFF,TGTGCCAGCAGTTTATTCAGGTATCGGGTCAATGAGCAGTTCTTC
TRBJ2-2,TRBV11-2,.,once,CASSLFSGNTGELFF,TGTGCCAGCAGCTTATTTTCGGGAAACACCGGGGAGCTGTTTTTT
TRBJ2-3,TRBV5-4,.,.,CASSTSGESDTQYF,TGTGCCAGCAGCACATCTGGGGAGTCAGATACGCAGTATTTT
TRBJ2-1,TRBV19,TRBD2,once,CASSIGTRTSGAYNEQFF,TGTGCCAGTAGTATAGGGACTAGGACTAGCGGGGCCTACAATGAGCAGTTCTTC
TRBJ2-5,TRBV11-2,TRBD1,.,CASSIPWDRGHETQYF,TGTGCCAGCAGCATCCCCTGGGACAGGGGGCATGAGACCCAGTACTTC
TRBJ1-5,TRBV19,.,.,CASLRGGSNQPQHF,TGTGCCAGCCTGAGGGGGGGAAGCAATCAGCCCCAGCATTTT
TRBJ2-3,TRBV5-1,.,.,CASSLTGLEDTQYF,TGCGCCAGCAGCTTGACAGGGTTGGAAGATACGCAGTATTTT
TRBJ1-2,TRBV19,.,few,CASSIDRDYGYTF,TGTGCCAGTAGTATAGACCGGGACTATGGCTACACCTTC
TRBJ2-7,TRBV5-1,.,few,CASRQDTSYEQYF,TGCGCCAGCAGACAGGACACCTCCTACGAGCAGTACTTC
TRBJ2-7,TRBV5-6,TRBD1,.,CASSIPGQGYEYEQYF,TGTGCCAGCAGCATTCCTGGACAGGGGTATGAGTACGAGCAGTACTTC
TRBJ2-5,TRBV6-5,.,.,CASSYSTGPETQYF,TGTGCCAGCAGTTACTCTACAGGGCCAGAGACCCAGTACTTC
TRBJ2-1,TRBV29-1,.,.,CRCGGRETISEQFF,TGCAGGTGTGGCGGACGGGAGACGATAAGTGAGCAGTTCTTC
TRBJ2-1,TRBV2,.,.,CASSEESYNEQFF,TGTGCCAGCAGTGAAGAAAGCTACAATGAGCAGTTCTTC
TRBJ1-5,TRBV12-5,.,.,CASGLDGGWGNQPQHF,TGTGCTAGTGGTTTGGATGGGGGCTGGGGCAATCAGCCCCAGCATTTT
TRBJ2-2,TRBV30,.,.,CAWRQLLTGELFF,TGTGCCTGGCGCCAACTACTCACCGGGGAGCTGTTTTTT
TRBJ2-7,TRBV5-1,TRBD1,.,CASSLAPGQTSYEQYF,TGCGCCAGCAGCTTGGCGCCGGGACAGACTTCCTACGAGCAGTACTTC
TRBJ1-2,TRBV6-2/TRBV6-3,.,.,CASSPGQWQGYTF,TGTGCCAGCAGTCCCGGACAGTGGCAAGGCTACACCTTC
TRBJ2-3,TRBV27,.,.,CASSLSPGISTDTQYF,TGTGCCAGCAGTTTATCCCCGGGGATAAGCACAGATACGCAGTATTTT
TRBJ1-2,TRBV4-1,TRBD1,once,CASSQPGQGAYGYTF,TGCGCCAGCAGCCAACCGGGACAGGGGGCGTATGGCTACACCTTC
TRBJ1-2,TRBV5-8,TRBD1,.,CASSSGQGGYGYTF,TGTGCCAGCAGTTCTGGACAGGGAGGGTATGGCTACACCTTC
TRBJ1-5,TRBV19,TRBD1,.,CASTLTGEVNQPQHF,TGTGCCAGTACCTTGACAGGGGAGGTCAATCAGCCCCAGCATTTT
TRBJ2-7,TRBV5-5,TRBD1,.,CASSSQGGQGVQYF,TGTGCCAGCAGCTCCCAGGGGGGACAGGGAGTGCAGTACTTC